Here is one T cell receptor (beta chain) with its context. These data originate in a study of control samples from healthy donors and cancer patients. The CDR3 consists of 17 residues. Per the germline V gene, CDR1 is SGHAT and CDR2 is FQNNGV. V lost 4 bases to trimming and J lost 2 bases; unmatched junction nucleotides: 14. Clones were sequenced by immunoSEQ multiplex PCR, and TCRdb holds only the in-frame ones, with some missing. The sample includes about 120,000 clones, 89% of them seen just once. The chain is built from TRBV11-2 and TRBJ2-7; TRBD1 agrees at 7 bases. The receptor's source is a middle-aged man in good health. Sequencing was done on a sample of blood. In DNA form, the CDR3 reads TGTGCCAGCAGCTCCGTTATCGTACTTACAGGGGCCTACGAGCAGTACTTC. It is translated as CASSSVIVLTGAYEQYF.